This is a list of T cell receptor beta chains from one sample in a study of cytomegalovirus exposure and HLA in healthy donors. The data were produced by immunoSEQ multiplex PCR, yet TCRdb's version contains in-frame clones alone and is incomplete. The repertoire holds roughly 180,000 clones, with 75% to 85% as singletons. Source material: PBMCs. These receptors originate from a girl under 10 years old in good health and CMV-seropositive. Both conserved end residues are part of each CDR3. The D gene is left open where the match is weak. Clone size is not always given. Where it is, it says once, few, many or a class for expanded clones.

v_gene: TRBV30
abundance: .
d_gene: .
j_gene: TRBJ1-5
CDR3aa: CAWKENTGTNVGSNQPQHF
CDR3nt: TGTGCCTGGAAGGAGAACACCGGGACAAACGTCGGGAGCAATCAGCCCCAGCATTTT

v_gene: TRBV19
abundance: .
d_gene: .
j_gene: TRBJ1-3
CDR3aa: CVESSGNTIYF
CDR3nt: TGTGTCGAGTCCTCTGGAAACACCATATATTTT

v_gene: TRBV5-6
abundance: .
d_gene: TRBD2
j_gene: TRBJ2-3
CDR3aa: CASREDSGRASTDTQYF
CDR3nt: TGTGCCAGCAGAGAAGATAGCGGGAGGGCAAGCACAGATACGCAGTATTTT

v_gene: TRBV5-1
abundance: .
d_gene: .
j_gene: TRBJ1-2
CDR3aa: CASSLAGRPYAGYTF
CDR3nt: TGCGCCAGCAGCTTGGCCGGCAGGCCGTATGCTGGCTACACCTTC

v_gene: TRBV7-2
abundance: .
d_gene: .
j_gene: TRBJ2-5
CDR3aa: CASSLASSQQGTQYF
CDR3nt: TGTGCCAGCAGCTTAGCGTCTTCCCAACAGGGGACCCAGTACTTC

v_gene: TRBV5-1
abundance: few
d_gene: TRBD2
j_gene: TRBJ2-5
CDR3aa: CASSYLAGAQETQYF
CDR3nt: TGCGCCAGCAGTTATTTAGCGGGGGCCCAAGAGACCCAGTACTTC

v_gene: TRBV5-4
abundance: .
d_gene: TRBD1
j_gene: TRBJ2-7
CDR3aa: CASSLDPGQGAYEQYF
CDR3nt: TGTGCCAGCAGCTTGGACCCGGGACAGGGGGCGTACGAGCAGTACTTC

v_gene: TRBV6-6
abundance: .
d_gene: .
j_gene: TRBJ2-7
CDR3aa: CASSFRAEQYF
CDR3nt: TGTGCCAGCAGTTTCAGGGCCGAGCAGTACTTC

v_gene: TRBV29-1
abundance: few
d_gene: .
j_gene: TRBJ1-1
CDR3aa: CSVERSGIEAFF
CDR3nt: TGCAGCGTTGAAAGATCAGGGATTGAAGCTTTCTTT

v_gene: TRBV11-3
abundance: .
d_gene: TRBD2
j_gene: TRBJ2-7
CDR3aa: CASSLDLPLAGVGSDEQYF
CDR3nt: TGTGCCAGCAGCTTAGATCTCCCGCTAGCGGGAGTTGGGTCGGACGAGCAGTACTTC

v_gene: TRBV7-9
abundance: .
d_gene: .
j_gene: TRBJ2-4
CDR3aa: CASSSRGREHKNIQYF
CDR3nt: TGTGCCAGCAGCTCAAGGGGCAGGGAACACAAAAACATTCAGTACTTC

v_gene: TRBV19
abundance: once
d_gene: TRBD1
j_gene: TRBJ1-6
CDR3aa: CASSTDRGYSPLHF
CDR3nt: TGTGCCAGTAGTACGGACAGGGGATATTCACCCCTCCACTTT

v_gene: TRBV27
abundance: .
d_gene: .
j_gene: TRBJ1-6
CDR3aa: CASALFAPLGGRYSPLHF
CDR3nt: TGTGCCAGCGCCCTCTTTGCACCATTGGGGGGAAGGTATTCACCCCTCCACTTT

v_gene: TRBV4-1
abundance: .
d_gene: .
j_gene: TRBJ1-6
CDR3aa: CASSQVGARLSNSPLHF
CDR3nt: TGCGCCAGCAGCCAAGTCGGTGCGCGTTTATCCAATTCACCCCTCCACTTT

v_gene: TRBV5-1
abundance: .
d_gene: TRBD2
j_gene: TRBJ2-1
CDR3aa: CASSLAVAGGEEQFF
CDR3nt: TGCGCCAGCAGCTTGGCCGTGGCGGGAGGTGAAGAGCAGTTCTTC

v_gene: TRBV30
abundance: few
d_gene: TRBD1
j_gene: TRBJ1-5
CDR3aa: CAWSSQGLVGNQPQHF
CDR3nt: TGTGCCTGGAGTTCACAGGGGCTAGTGGGCAATCAGCCCCAGCATTTT

v_gene: TRBV7-2
abundance: .
d_gene: TRBD1
j_gene: TRBJ2-1
CDR3aa: CASSDGQGAWGEQFF
CDR3nt: TGTGCCAGCAGCGACGGACAGGGGGCGTGGGGTGAGCAGTTCTTC

v_gene: TRBV30
abundance: .
d_gene: TRBD2
j_gene: TRBJ2-1
CDR3aa: CAWSVGLANEQFF
CDR3nt: TGTGCCTGGAGTGTAGGACTAGCCAATGAGCAGTTCTTC